This TCR beta chain originates from a study of blood T cell repertoires in COVID-19. Across the study: Sources were T cells, B-cell-depleted T cells, or PBMCs; the material itself was cDNA or gDNA.

Using immunoSEQ multiplex PCR, the repertoire was profiled, and TCRdb retains in-frame clones only, with some absent. The sample has 9,500 to 15,000 clones, 90% seen once. This clonotype was sampled from a man between 65 and 85 years old with active COVID-19. Material for sequencing was peripheral blood.

The CDR3 DNA sequence: TGTGCCAGCAGCGTAGAGCGGGGGGGCACAGATACGCAGTATTTT. Translation: CASSVERGGTDTQYF. This chain connects TRBV9 to TRBJ2-3; 9 bases are shared with TRBD2. From germline, CDR1 is SGDLS and CDR2 YYNGEE. There are 15 residues in the CDR3. J was trimmed by 1 base and V by 0 bases; bases with no gene match: 0.